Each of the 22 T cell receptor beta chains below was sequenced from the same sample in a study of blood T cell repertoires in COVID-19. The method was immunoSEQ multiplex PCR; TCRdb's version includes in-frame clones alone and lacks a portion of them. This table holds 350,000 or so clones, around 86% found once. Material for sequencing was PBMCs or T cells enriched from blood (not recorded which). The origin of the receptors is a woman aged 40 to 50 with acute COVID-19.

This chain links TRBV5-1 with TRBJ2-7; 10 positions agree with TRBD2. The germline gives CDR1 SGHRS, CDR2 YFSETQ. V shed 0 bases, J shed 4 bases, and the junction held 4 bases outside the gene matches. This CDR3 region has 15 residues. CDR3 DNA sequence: TGCGCCAGCAGCTTGGCTAGCGGGAGTTTTTACGAGCAGTACTTC. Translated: CASSLASGSFYEQYF. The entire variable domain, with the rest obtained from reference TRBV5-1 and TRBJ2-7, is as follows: KAGVTQTPRYLIKTRGQQVTLSCSPISGHRSVSWYQQTPGQGLQFLFEYFSETQRNKGNFPGRFSGRQFSNSRSEMNVSTLELGDSALYLCASSLASGSFYEQYFGPGTRLTVT.

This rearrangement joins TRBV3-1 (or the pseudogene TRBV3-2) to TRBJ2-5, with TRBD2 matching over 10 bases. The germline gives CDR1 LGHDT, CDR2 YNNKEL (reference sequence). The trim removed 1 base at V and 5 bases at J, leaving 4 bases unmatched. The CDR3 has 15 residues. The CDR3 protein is CASSQVSGGRETQYF. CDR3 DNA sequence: TGTGCCAGCAGCCAAGTTAGCGGGGGGCGTGAGACCCAGTACTTC.

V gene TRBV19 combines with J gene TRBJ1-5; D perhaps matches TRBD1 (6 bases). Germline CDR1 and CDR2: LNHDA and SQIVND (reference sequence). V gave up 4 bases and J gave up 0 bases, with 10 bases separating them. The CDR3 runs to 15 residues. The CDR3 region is CASSRGRYSNQPQHF. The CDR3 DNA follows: TGTGCCAGTAGTAGGGGGCGGTATAGCAATCAGCCCCAGCATTTT.

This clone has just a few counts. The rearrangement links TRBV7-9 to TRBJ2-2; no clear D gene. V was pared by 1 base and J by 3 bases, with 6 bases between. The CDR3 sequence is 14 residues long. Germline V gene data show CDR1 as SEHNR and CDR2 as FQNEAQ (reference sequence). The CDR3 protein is CASSLGADTGELFF. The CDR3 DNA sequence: TGTGCCAGCAGCTTAGGGGCAGACACCGGGGAGCTGTTTTTT.

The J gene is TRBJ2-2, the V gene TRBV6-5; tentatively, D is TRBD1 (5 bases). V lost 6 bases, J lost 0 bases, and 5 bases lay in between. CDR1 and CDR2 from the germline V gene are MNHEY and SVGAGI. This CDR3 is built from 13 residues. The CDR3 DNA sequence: TGTGCCAGCAGACAGGCGAACACCGGGGAGCTGTTTTTT. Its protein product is CASRQANTGELFF.

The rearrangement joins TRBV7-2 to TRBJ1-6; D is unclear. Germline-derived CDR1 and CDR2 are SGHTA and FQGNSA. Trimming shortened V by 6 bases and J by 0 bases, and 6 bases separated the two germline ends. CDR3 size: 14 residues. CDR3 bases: TGTGCCAGCAGAAGGAGCTCCTATAATTCACCCCTCCACTTT. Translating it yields CASRRSSYNSPLHF.

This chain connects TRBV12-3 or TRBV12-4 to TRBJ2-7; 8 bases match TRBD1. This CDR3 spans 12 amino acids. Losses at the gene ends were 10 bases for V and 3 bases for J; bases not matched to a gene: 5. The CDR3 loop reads CATGQVIYEQYF. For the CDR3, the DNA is TGTGCCACGGGACAGGTGATCTACGAGCAGTACTTC.

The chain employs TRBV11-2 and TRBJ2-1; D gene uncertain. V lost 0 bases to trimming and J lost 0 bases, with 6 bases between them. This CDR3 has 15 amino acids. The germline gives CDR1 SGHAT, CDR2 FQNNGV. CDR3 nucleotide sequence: TGTGCCAGCAGCTTAGAGTCGAGCTCCTACAATGAGCAGTTCTTC. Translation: CASSLESSSYNEQFF.

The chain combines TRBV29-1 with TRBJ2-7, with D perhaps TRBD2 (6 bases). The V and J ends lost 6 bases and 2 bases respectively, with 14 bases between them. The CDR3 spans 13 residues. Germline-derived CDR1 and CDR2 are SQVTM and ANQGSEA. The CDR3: CSVGRDWTYEQYF. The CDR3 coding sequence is TGCAGCGTCGGCCGGGACTGGACCTACGAGCAGTACTTC.

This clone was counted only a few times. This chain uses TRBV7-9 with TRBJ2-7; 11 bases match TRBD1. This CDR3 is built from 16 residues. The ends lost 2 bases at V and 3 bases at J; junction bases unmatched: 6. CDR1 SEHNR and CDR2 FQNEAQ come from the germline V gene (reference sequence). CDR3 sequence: CASSLPPGQGGYEQYF. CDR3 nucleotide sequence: TGTGCCAGCAGCTTACCCCCGGGACAGGGGGGCTACGAGCAGTACTTC.

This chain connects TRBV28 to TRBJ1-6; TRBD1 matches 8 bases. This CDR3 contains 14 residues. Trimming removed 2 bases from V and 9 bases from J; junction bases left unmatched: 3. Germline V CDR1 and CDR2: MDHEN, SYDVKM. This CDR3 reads CASSLPGGGSPLHF. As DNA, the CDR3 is TGTGCCAGCAGTTTACCAGGGGGCGGTTCACCCCTCCACTTT.

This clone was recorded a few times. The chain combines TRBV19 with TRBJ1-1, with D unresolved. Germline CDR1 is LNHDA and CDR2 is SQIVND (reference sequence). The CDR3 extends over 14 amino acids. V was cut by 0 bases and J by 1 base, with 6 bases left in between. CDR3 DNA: TGTGCCAGTAGTATAGATAGAGAGAACACTGAAGCTTTCTTT. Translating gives CASSIDRENTEAFF.

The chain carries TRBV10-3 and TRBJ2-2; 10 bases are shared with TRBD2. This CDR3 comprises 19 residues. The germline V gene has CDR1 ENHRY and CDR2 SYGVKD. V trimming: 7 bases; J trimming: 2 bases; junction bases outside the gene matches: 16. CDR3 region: CAIMIPSGGSDHNTGELFF. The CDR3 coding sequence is TGTGCCATCATGATCCCTAGCGGGGGATCGGATCATAACACCGGGGAGCTGTTTTTT.

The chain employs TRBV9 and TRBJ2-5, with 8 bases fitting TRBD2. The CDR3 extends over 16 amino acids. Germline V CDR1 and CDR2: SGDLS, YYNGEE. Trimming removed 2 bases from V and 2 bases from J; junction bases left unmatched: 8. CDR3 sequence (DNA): TGTGCCAGCAGCGTGGGGTCGGGGGGGCTACAAGAGACCCAGTACTTC. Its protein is CASSVGSGGLQETQYF.

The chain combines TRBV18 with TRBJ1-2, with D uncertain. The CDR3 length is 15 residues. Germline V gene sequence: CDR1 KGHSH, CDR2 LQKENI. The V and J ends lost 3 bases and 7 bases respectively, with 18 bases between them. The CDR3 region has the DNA TGTGCCAGCTCACCGAGTCGGGAAATTGGGTCTGGCTACACCTTC. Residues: CASSPSREIGSGYTF.

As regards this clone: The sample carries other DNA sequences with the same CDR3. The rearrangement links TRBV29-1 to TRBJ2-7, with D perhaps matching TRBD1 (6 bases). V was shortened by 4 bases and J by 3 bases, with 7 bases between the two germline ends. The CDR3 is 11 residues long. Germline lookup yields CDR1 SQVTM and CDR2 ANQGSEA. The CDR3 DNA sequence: TGCAGCGTTGGAGGGGGCTACGAGCAGTACTTC. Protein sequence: CSVGGGYEQYF.

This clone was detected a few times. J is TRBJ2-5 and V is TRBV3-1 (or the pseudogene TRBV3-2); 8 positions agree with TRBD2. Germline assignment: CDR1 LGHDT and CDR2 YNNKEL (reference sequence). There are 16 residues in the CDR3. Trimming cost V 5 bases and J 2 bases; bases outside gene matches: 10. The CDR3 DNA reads TGTGCCAGCAGCGCCGATCTCACTAGCGGTCAAGAGACCCAGTACTTC. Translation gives CASSADLTSGQETQYF.

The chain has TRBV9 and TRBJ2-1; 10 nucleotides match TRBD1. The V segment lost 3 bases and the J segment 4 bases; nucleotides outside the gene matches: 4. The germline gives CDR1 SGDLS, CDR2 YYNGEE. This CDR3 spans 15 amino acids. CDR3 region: CASSAGDRGYNEQFF. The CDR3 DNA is TGTGCCAGCAGCGCCGGGGACAGGGGTTACAATGAGCAGTTCTTC.

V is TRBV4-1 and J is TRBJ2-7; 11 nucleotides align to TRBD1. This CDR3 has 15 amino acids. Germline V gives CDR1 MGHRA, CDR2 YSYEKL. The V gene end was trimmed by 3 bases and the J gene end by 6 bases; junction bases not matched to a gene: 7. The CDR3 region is CASSQGQGVYIEQYF. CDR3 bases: TGCGCCAGCAGCCAGGGACAGGGGGTTTACATCGAGCAGTACTTC.

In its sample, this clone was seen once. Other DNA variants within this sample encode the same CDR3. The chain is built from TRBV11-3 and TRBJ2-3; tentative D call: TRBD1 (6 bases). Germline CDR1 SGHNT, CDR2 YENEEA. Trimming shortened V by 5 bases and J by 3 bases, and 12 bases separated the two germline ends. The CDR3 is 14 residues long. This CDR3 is CASSLQGLTDTQYF. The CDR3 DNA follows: TGTGCCAGCAGCCTACAGGGATTAACAGATACGCAGTATTTT.

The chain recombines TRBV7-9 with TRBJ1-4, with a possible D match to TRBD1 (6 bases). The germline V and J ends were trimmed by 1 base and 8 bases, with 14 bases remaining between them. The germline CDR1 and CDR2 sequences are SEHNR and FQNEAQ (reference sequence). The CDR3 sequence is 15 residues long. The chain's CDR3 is CASSLDGTGSEKLFF. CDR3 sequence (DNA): TGTGCCAGCAGCTTAGACGGTACAGGGAGCGAAAAACTGTTTTTT.

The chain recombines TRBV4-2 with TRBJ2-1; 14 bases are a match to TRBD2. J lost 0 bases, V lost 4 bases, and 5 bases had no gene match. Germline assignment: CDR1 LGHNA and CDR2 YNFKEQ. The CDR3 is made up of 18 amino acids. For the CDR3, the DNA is TGTGCCAGCAGCCGGACTAGCGGGGGGATTAGCTCCTACAATGAGCAGTTCTTC. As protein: CASSRTSGGISSYNEQFF.